Each of the 14 T cell receptor beta chains below was sequenced from the same sample in a study of blood T cell repertoires in COVID-19. Repertoires were generated with immunoSEQ multiplex PCR, while TCRdb's copy carries only in-frame clones and drops some. The table includes about 300,000 clones, 70% to 90% detected once. Sequencing input: peripheral blood. The receptors here all came from a woman between 25 and 40 years old who had recovered from COVID-19.

Turning to this clone: Other DNA sequences of this sample code for an identical CDR3. This chain joins TRBV20-1 and TRBJ2-3, with 8 bases lining up with TRBD2. Germline V gene data show CDR1 as DFQATT and CDR2 as SNEGSKA (reference sequence). The CDR3 sequence is 13 residues long. J was trimmed by 5 bases and V by 3 bases; bases with no gene match: 4. This CDR3 is CSASTGGEDTQYF. DNA of the CDR3: TGCAGTGCTAGTACGGGGGGGGAAGATACGCAGTATTTT.

The chain is built from TRBV24-1 and TRBJ2-2; no clear D gene. Germline assignment: CDR1 KGHDR and CDR2 SFDVKD. The length of the CDR3 is 13 residues. Trimming left V 9 bases short and J 8 bases short, with 15 bases between. The CDR3 bases are TGTGCCACCCAACACAAACAACCGGGGGAGCTGTTTTTT. This gives the protein CATQHKQPGELFF.

This chain uses TRBV2 with TRBJ1-1, with TRBD1 matching 7 bases. CDR3 length equals 16 residues. Germline loops: CDR1 SNHLY, CDR2 FYNNEI. Trimming took 5 bases from V and 1 from J; bases not matched to a gene: 10. CDR3 bases: TGTGCCAGCAGTATGACCTACAGGGGCAGGAACACTGAAGCTTTCTTT. It translates to CASSMTYRGRNTEAFF.

V usage is TRBV6-2 or TRBV6-3 and J usage is TRBJ2-3; 8 bases line up with TRBD2. Trimming removed 5 bases from V and 6 bases from J; junction bases left unmatched: 10. This CDR3 contains 15 residues. Germline CDR1 and CDR2: MNHEY and SVGEGT. CDR3 residues: CASSPAPGGRDTQYF. CDR3 DNA sequence: TGTGCCAGCAGTCCCGCACCGGGGGGGAGGGATACGCAGTATTTT.

The chain recombines TRBV9 with TRBJ1-2; D is perhaps TRBD1 (6 bases). Trimming took off 0 bases at V and 1 base at J, with 10 bases between the two ends. The CDR3 has 15 amino acids. Germline V gene data show CDR1 as SGDLS and CDR2 as YYNGEE. The CDR3 bases are TGTGCCAGCAGCGTAGGGGGGCAGATTAACTATGGCTACACCTTC. Amino acid sequence: CASSVGGQINYGYTF.

V gene TRBV9 combines with J gene TRBJ1-3; no firm D call. Germline V gene data show CDR1 as SGDLS and CDR2 as YYNGEE. The CDR3 spans 17 residues. The ends were cut back, 4 bases at V and 0 bases at J, with 17 bases in the middle. The CDR3 spells CASSSSPSGASGNTIYF. In DNA form, the CDR3 reads TGTGCCAGCAGCTCCTCCCCGAGTGGAGCCTCTGGAAACACCATATATTTT.

This clone was observed once. This rearrangement joins TRBV5-1 to TRBJ1-1; TRBD1 agrees at 8 bases. The CDR3 loop spans 16 amino acids. Trimming at V came to 4 bases and at J to 2 bases, leaving 10 bases not matched to a gene. In germline, CDR1 is SGHRS, CDR2 YFSETQ. This CDR3 is CASSPRGTGLNTEAFF. Written as DNA, the CDR3 is TGCGCCAGCAGCCCCCGGGGGACAGGACTAAACACTGAAGCTTTCTTT.

V and J are TRBV7-8 and TRBJ2-5, with 7 bases fitting TRBD1. The CDR3 has 14 amino acids. The V and J ends lost 5 bases and 0 bases, in that order; junction bases with no gene match: 3. Germline lookup yields CDR1 SGHVS and CDR2 FQNEAQ. The chain's CDR3 is CASSPDRDQETQYF. CDR3 DNA: TGTGCCAGCAGCCCCGACAGGGACCAAGAGACCCAGTACTTC.

The chain couples TRBV28 to TRBJ1-2; D call uncertain. CDR1 is MDHEN and CDR2 is SYDVKM in the germline V gene. The CDR3 is made up of 13 amino acids. V lost 4 bases and J 6 bases, leaving 12 bases between the germline ends. The CDR3 nucleotides read TGTGCCAGCAGTTCCGGACTACGCCATGGCTACACCTTC. Amino acids: CASSSGLRHGYTF.

The chain has TRBV9 and TRBJ1-2; TRBD1 might be the D (6 bases). The CDR3 totals 13 residues. Germline V gene sequence: CDR1 SGDLS, CDR2 YYNGEE. Trimming took off 3 bases at V and 5 bases at J, with 11 bases between the two ends. For the CDR3, the DNA is TGTGCCAGCAGCGCGACAGGTCAATATGGCTACACCTTC. The encoded protein is CASSATGQYGYTF.

This chain links TRBV2 with TRBJ1-2; TRBD1 agrees at 7 bases. Trimming cost V 4 bases and J 0 bases; bases outside gene matches: 2. Germline V gene data show CDR1 as SNHLY and CDR2 as FYNNEI. The CDR3 loop spans 14 amino acids. The chain's CDR3 is CASSVGTANYGYTF. The DNA of the CDR3 is TGTGCCAGCAGTGTAGGGACAGCTAACTATGGCTACACCTTC.

The V and J genes are TRBV6-4 and TRBJ2-1; D call uncertain. V was trimmed by 3 bases and J by 2 bases, leaving 8 bases between them. The CDR3 spans 14 residues. CDR1 is MRHNA, CDR2 SNTAGT, per germline. This CDR3 reads CASSERSPYNEQFF. The CDR3 region has the DNA TGTGCCAGCAGTGAAAGGAGCCCCTACAATGAGCAGTTCTTC.

The CDR3 spells CASSLGTGVNEKLFF. CDR3 nucleotides: TGTGCCAGCAGTTTAGGGACAGGGGTGAATGAAAAACTGTTTTTT. The chain joins TRBV28 to TRBJ1-4; TRBD1 matches at 10 bases. This CDR3 spans 15 amino acids. CDR1 MDHEN and CDR2 SYDVKM come from the germline V gene. Germline trimming cut 2 bases from V and 5 bases from J; bases unmatched to any gene: 2.

J is TRBJ2-1 and V is TRBV3-1 (or the pseudogene TRBV3-2); no definite D call. The CDR3 length is 14 residues. Per germline, CDR1 LGHDT and CDR2 YNNKEL (reference sequence). V lost 0 bases and J 8 bases, leaving 11 bases between the germline ends. The CDR3 nucleotides are TGTGCCAGCAGCCAAGACCCCTCGTCTGATGAGCAGTTCTTC. This codes for CASSQDPSSDEQFF.